These 24 T cell receptor beta chains share one sample of origin, sequenced in a study of blood T cell repertoires in COVID-19. The data were produced by immunoSEQ multiplex PCR, yet TCRdb's version contains in-frame clones alone and is incomplete. The table records 250,000 or so clones, about 80% of them present only once. Sequencing was performed on PBMCs or T cells enriched from blood (not recorded which). The receptors derive from a woman aged 40 to 49 who had been exposed to COVID-19.

This chain uses TRBV7-9 with TRBJ2-7, with a weak D call TRBD2 (5 bases). CDR3 length: 12 residues. V lost 5 bases, J lost 5 bases, and 10 bases lay in between. CDR1 and CDR2 (germline): SEHNR, FQNEAQ (reference sequence). DNA for the CDR3: TGTGCCAGCAGCGAGGGATGGAACGAGCAGTACTTC. It translates to CASSEGWNEQYF.

The rearrangement joins TRBV7-6 to TRBJ2-1; D call uncertain. V lost 5 bases and J lost 0, with 17 bases in between. The CDR3 has 17 residues. CDR1 SGHVS and CDR2 FNYEAQ come from the germline V gene. CDR3 loop: CASSRGAVTSSYNEQFF. CDR3 nucleotides: TGTGCCAGCAGCCGAGGCGCGGTTACAAGCTCCTACAATGAGCAGTTCTTC.

The table lists this clone with a count of one. The chain employs TRBV7-7 and TRBJ2-5; tentative D call: TRBD2 (7 bases). From germline, CDR1 is SSHAT and CDR2 FNYEAQ (reference sequence). The CDR3 contains 14 residues. The V gene lost 5 bases and the J gene lost 5 bases, with 15 bases spanning the gap. The CDR3 here is CASSLGGGAETQYF. As DNA, the CDR3 is TGTGCCAGCAGCCTGGGAGGGGGGGCGGAGACCCAGTACTTC.

V gene TRBV2 combines with J gene TRBJ2-1, with TRBD2 matching over 8 bases. CDR3 length: 15 amino acids. CDR1 is SNHLY, CDR2 FYNNEI, per germline. Trimming cost V 7 bases and J 0 bases; bases outside gene matches: 5. CDR3 in amino acids: CASTLAGSSYNEQFF. The CDR3, as DNA: TGTGCCAGCACCCTAGCGGGTAGCTCCTACAATGAGCAGTTCTTC. Combining the CDR3 with reference TRBV2 and TRBJ2-1 gives the whole variable domain EPEVTQTPSHQVTQMGQEVILRCVPISNHLYFYWYRQILGQKVEFLVSFYNNEISEKSEIFDDQFSVERPDGSNFTLKIRSTKLEDSAMYFCASTLAGSSYNEQFFGPGTRLTVL.

This chain links TRBV2 with TRBJ2-5; D is undetermined. The germline CDR1 and CDR2 sequences are SNHLY and FYNNEI. V lost 5 bases, J lost 3 bases, and 10 bases lay in between. The CDR3 extends over 13 amino acids. The DNA for the CDR3 is TGTGCCAGCAGTATGATGGCTGAAGAGACCCAGTACTTC. Translated, it gives CASSMMAEETQYF.

The CDR3 here is CASRRPKNIQYF. Here the CDR3 DNA reads TGTGCCAGCAGGAGGCCCAAAAACATTCAGTACTTC. J is TRBJ2-4 and V is TRBV6-5; no clear D. The CDR3 sequence is 12 residues long. V lost 6 bases and J 2 bases, leaving 5 bases between the germline ends. CDR1 is MNHEY and CDR2 is SVGAGI in the germline V gene.

The chain is built from TRBV7-2 and TRBJ1-4; 9 bases match TRBD1. The CDR3 length is 15 residues. The V and J ends lost 2 bases and 5 bases, in that order; junction bases with no gene match: 3. Germline CDR1 is SGHTA and CDR2 is FQGNSA. This CDR3 is CASSLRGTGNEKLFF. The CDR3 DNA reads as TGTGCCAGCAGCTTACGGGGGACAGGGAATGAAAAACTGTTTTTT.

J is TRBJ2-6 and V is TRBV18, with 12 bases that match TRBD1. The CDR3 is made up of 22 amino acids. The V and J ends lost 4 bases and 4 bases, in that order; junction bases with no gene match: 20. CDR1 is KGHSH and CDR2 is LQKENI in the germline V gene. CDR3 amino acids: CASSLLSGTGGAYVSGANVLTF. For the CDR3, the DNA is TGTGCCAGCTCACTCTTATCCGGGACAGGGGGCGCCTACGTCTCGGGGGCCAACGTCCTGACTTTC.

This clone was recorded once. The chain is built from TRBV2 and TRBJ1-1, with 9 bases identical to TRBD1. This CDR3 region has 13 residues. Germline CDR1 and CDR2: SNHLY and FYNNEI. V was clipped by 1 base and J by 10 bases; unmatched bases: 4. CDR3 bases: TGTGCCAGCAGTGAAGGAGGACAGGGGAGAGCTTTCTTT. Translated: CASSEGGQGRAFF.

V gene TRBV5-6 combines with J gene TRBJ2-7; D might be TRBD2 (6 bases). CDR1 SGHDT and CDR2 YYEEEE come from the germline V gene. This CDR3 has 14 residues. V was shortened by 1 base and J by 2 bases, with 10 bases between the two germline ends. CDR3 loop: CASSLTGTAYEQYF. DNA for the CDR3: TGTGCCAGCAGCTTGACGGGGACTGCCTACGAGCAGTACTTC.

In its sample, this clone was seen once. The V call is TRBV6-2 or TRBV6-3, the J call TRBJ2-5, with a possible D match to TRBD1 (5 bases). Germline V gene lookup returns CDR1 MNHEY and CDR2 SVGEGT. V was cut by 6 bases and J by 9 bases, with 11 bases left in between. The CDR3 is 11 residues long. The CDR3 DNA sequence: TGTGCCAGCAGCGTCCAAGGGGCCCAGTACTTC. Translation gives CASSVQGAQYF.

The V gene is TRBV25-1, the J gene TRBJ2-7; 8 positions match TRBD2. The CDR3 has 14 residues. Germline CDR1 reads MGHDK; CDR2 reads SYGVNS. Trimming at V came to 4 bases and at J to 2 bases, leaving 4 bases not matched to a gene. CDR3 in amino acids: CASSGRGGTYEQYF. For the CDR3, the DNA is TGTGCCAGCAGTGGACGGGGGGGCACCTACGAGCAGTACTTC.

CDR3 sequence: CASSLGGPGNTIYF. In DNA, the CDR3 is TGTGCCAGCAGCCTCGGGGGTCCTGGAAACACCATATATTTT. The chain links TRBV3-1 (or the pseudogene TRBV3-2) to TRBJ1-3; a possible D gene is TRBD1 (5 bases). V was cut by 4 bases and J by 2 bases, with 9 bases left in between. The CDR3 is 14 amino acids. Germline CDR1 and CDR2: LGHDT and YNNKEL (reference sequence).

This clone was recorded only once. The rearrangement uses TRBV18 and TRBJ1-3; 11 nucleotides line up with TRBD1. The CDR3 sequence is 16 residues long. V trimming: 2 bases; J trimming: 4 bases; junction bases outside the gene matches: 4. The V gene's germline CDR1 is KGHSH and CDR2 LQKENI. Here the CDR3 reads CASSPSDRGPGNTIYF. CDR3 DNA: TGTGCCAGCTCACCATCGGACAGGGGGCCGGGAAACACCATATATTTT. Drawing the rest from reference TRBV18 and TRBJ1-3, the complete variable domain is NAGVMQNPRHLVRRRGQEARLRCSPMKGHSHVYWYRQLPEEGLKFMVYLQKENIIDESGMPKERFSAEFPKEGPSILRIQQVVRGDSAAYFCASSPSDRGPGNTIYFGEGSWLTVV.

CDR3 in DNA: TGTGCCAGCGGAATGGGGGGAAACAACTATGGCTACACCTTC. Its protein is CASGMGGNNYGYTF. This sequence joins TRBV7-3 and TRBJ1-2; tentative D call: TRBD1 (5 bases). CDR3 size: 14 residues. V lost 8 bases to trimming and J lost 2 bases, with 15 bases between them. Germline CDR1 and CDR2: SGHTA and FQGTGA.

This chain uses TRBV2 with TRBJ1-2, with D possibly matching TRBD1 (5 bases). The V and J ends lost 4 bases and 2 bases respectively, with 5 bases between them. This CDR3 has 12 amino acids. Germline loops: CDR1 SNHLY, CDR2 FYNNEI. The CDR3: CASSGQNYGYTF. DNA for the CDR3: TGTGCCAGCAGTGGACAGAACTATGGCTACACCTTC.

The chain recombines TRBV9 with TRBJ1-5; no firm D call. Germline values: CDR1 SGDLS, CDR2 YYNGEE. This CDR3 region has 19 residues. V dropped 4 bases and J dropped 0 bases, with 23 bases sitting between them. The CDR3 nucleotides read TGTGCCAGCAGCACTGAGACACCTCGTACAGATTATAGCAATCAGCCCCAGCATTTT. Amino acids: CASSTETPRTDYSNQPQHF.

A note on this clone: One junction end disagrees with the germline gene, perhaps due to a read error. The gene calls are TRBV7-7 and TRBJ2-1; 8 bases fit TRBD2. The CDR3 totals 16 residues. Germline assignment: CDR1 SSHAT and CDR2 FNYEAQ (reference sequence). As DNA, the CDR3 is TGTGCTAGCAGCTTAGGGGTTAGAGCGGGGGCGAATGAGCAGTTCTTC. Translation gives CASSLGVRAGANEQFF. Based on the CDR3 plus reference TRBV7-7 and TRBJ2-1, the full variable domain is GAGVSQSPRYKVTKRGQDVTLRCDPISSHATLYWYQQALGQGPEFLTYFNYEAQPDKSGLPSDRFSAERPEGSISTLTIQRTEQRDSAMYRCASSLGVRAGANEQFFGPGTRLTVL.

V gene TRBV9 combines with J gene TRBJ1-6, with a weak D call TRBD1 (6 bases). Germline CDR1 SGDLS, CDR2 YYNGEE. V was pared by 2 bases and J by 7 bases, with 13 bases between. This CDR3 region has 15 residues. The CDR3 loop is CASSVGGLANSPLHF. CDR3 nucleotides: TGTGCCAGCAGCGTGGGGGGGCTGGCCAATTCACCCCTCCACTTT. Based on the CDR3 plus reference TRBV9 and TRBJ1-6, the full variable domain is DSGVTQTPKHLITATGQRVTLRCSPRSGDLSVYWYQQSLDQGLQFLIQYYNGEERAKGNILERFSAQQFPDLHSELNLSSLELGDSALYFCASSVGGLANSPLHFGNGTRLTVT.

This clone was seen more than once but under ten times. V usage is TRBV3-1 (or the pseudogene TRBV3-2) and J usage is TRBJ2-2, with 7 bases fitting TRBD1. The CDR3 totals 15 residues. V lost 1 base to trimming and J lost 3 bases; unmatched junction nucleotides: 2. Germline V gives CDR1 LGHDT, CDR2 YNNKEL (reference sequence). The CDR3 sequence is CASSQVQGDTGELFF. DNA of the CDR3: TGTGCCAGCAGCCAAGTGCAGGGGGACACCGGGGAGCTGTTTTTT.

The chain has TRBV7-8 and TRBJ1-5; no clear D gene. The CDR3 runs to 13 residues. CDR1 is SGHVS and CDR2 is FQNEAQ in the germline V gene. V gave up 3 bases and J gave up 3 bases, with 6 bases separating them. This CDR3 reads CASSLATNQPQHF. The CDR3 DNA sequence: TGTGCCAGCAGCTTGGCCACCAATCAGCCCCAGCATTTT. Combining the CDR3 with reference TRBV7-8 and TRBJ1-5 gives the whole variable domain GAGVSQSPRYKVAKRGQDVALRCDPISGHVSLFWYQQALGQGPEFLTYFQNEAQLDKSGLPSDRFFAERPEGSVSTLKIQRTQQEDSAVYLCASSLATNQPQHFGDGTRLSIL.

The table lists this clone with a count of one. J is TRBJ1-1 and V is TRBV30, with unresolved D. Germline-derived CDR1 and CDR2 are GTSNPN and SVGIG (reference sequence). The ends were cut back, 1 base at V and 1 base at J, with 7 bases in the middle. The CDR3 consists of 13 residues. The DNA of the CDR3 is TGTGCCTGGAGTGACAGCTCGAACACTGAAGCTTTCTTT. Amino acids: CAWSDSSNTEAFF.

This chain uses TRBV7-2 with TRBJ2-3, with D possibly TRBD2 on 7 matching bases. The CDR3 has 15 amino acids. The germline gives CDR1 SGHTA, CDR2 FQGNSA. Trimming cost V 3 bases and J 1 base, with 11 bases left between them. The CDR3 DNA is TGTGCCAGCAGCTTGGCGGGGGCAGGCACAGATACGCAGTATTTT. This codes for CASSLAGAGTDTQYF.

The V gene is TRBV7-9, the J gene TRBJ2-7, with TRBD1 matching over 7 bases. The CDR3 contains 16 residues. Germline CDR1 and CDR2: SEHNR and FQNEAQ (reference sequence). V dropped 5 bases and J dropped 0; count of bases not matched to a gene: 10. The CDR3 is CASSPLRDRDSYEQYF. CDR3 in DNA: TGTGCCAGCAGCCCCCTCCGGGACAGAGACTCCTACGAGCAGTACTTC.